A selection of T cell receptor beta chains follows, all from one sample in a study of blood T cell repertoires in COVID-19. Some clones are missing from TCRdb's copy, which holds only in-frame ones; the method was immunoSEQ multiplex PCR. The sample carries about 180,000 clones, about 90% recorded once. Sequenced material: peripheral blood. These receptors all stem from a man aged 65 to 85 with active or convalescent COVID-19. The CDR3 runs from the conserved cysteine through the conserved F or W. The D gene is left open where the match is weak. Some rows have no size entry. The others give once, few or many, or a class for an expanded clone.

abundance	d_gene	v_gene	j_gene	CDR3aa	CDR3nt
few	-	TRBV5-1	TRBJ1-2	CASSLGGRTYGYTF	TGCGCCAGCAGCTTGGGGGGCAGAACCTATGGCTACACCTTC
-	-	TRBV7-9	TRBJ1-5	CASTSSGHFNQPQHF	TGTGCCAGCACCTCCTCGGGACACTTTAATCAGCCCCAGCATTTT
-	TRBD2	TRBV4-2	TRBJ2-3	CASSQAVVGLAGPDTQYF	TGTGCCAGCAGCCAAGCAGTAGTTGGACTAGCGGGACCAGATACGCAGTATTTT
-	-	TRBV6-2/TRBV6-3	TRBJ1-4	CASSYGEGQDHEKLFF	TGTGCCAGCAGTTACGGCGAGGGCCAAGATCATGAAAAACTGTTTTTT
-	-	TRBV20-1	TRBJ1-2	CSASLYGYTF	TGCAGTGCTAGTCTCTATGGCTACACCTTC
-	TRBD2	TRBV5-1	TRBJ2-1	CASSLKREGSNEQFF	TGCGCCAGCAGCTTGAAGAGGGAGGGCAGCAATGAGCAGTTCTTC
-	-	TRBV15	TRBJ2-7	CATSRVGDYYEQYF	TGTGCCACCAGCAGAGTGGGAGACTATTACGAGCAGTACTTC
-	-	TRBV18	TRBJ2-5	CASSPRAPHQETQYF	TGTGCCAGCTCACCCCGCGCGCCGCACCAAGAGACCCAGTACTTC
few	-	TRBV28	TRBJ2-7	CASSPDSYEQYF	TGTGCCAGCAGTCCCGACAGCTACGAGCAGTACTTC
-	-	TRBV9	TRBJ1-3	CASSVEGIESGNTIYF	TGTGCCAGCAGCGTAGAGGGGATCGAGTCTGGAAACACCATATATTTT
-	-	TRBV7-9	TRBJ1-1	CASSLGSTANTEAFF	TGTGCCAGCAGCTTAGGATCGACAGCGAACACCGAAGCTTTCTTT
-	-	TRBV19	TRBJ1-5	CASSIIREAQPQHF	TGTGCCAGTAGTATTATCAGGGAGGCTCAGCCCCAGCATTTT
-	TRBD1	TRBV27	TRBJ1-1	CASSLETGGLNTEAFF	TGTGCCAGCAGTTTAGAAACAGGGGGCCTGAACACTGAAGCTTTCTTT
-	TRBD2	TRBV9	TRBJ2-7	CASSVEGLGGPFGHEQYF	TGTGCCAGCAGCGTAGAAGGACTAGGTGGGCCGTTTGGCCACGAGCAGTACTTC
-	TRBD1	TRBV29-1	TRBJ1-1	CSAQGQANTEAFF	TGCAGCGCTCAGGGACAGGCTAACACTGAAGCTTTCTTT
-	-	TRBV28	TRBJ2-7	CASSRLGSYEQYF	TGTGCCAGCAGCCGACTGGGCTCCTACGAGCAGTACTTC
-	TRBD1	TRBV18	TRBJ1-1	CASSLHPGQSGTEAFF	TGTGCCAGCTCACTCCACCCGGGACAGTCGGGGACTGAAGCTTTCTTT
-	TRBD1	TRBV2	TRBJ1-3	CASSVAQGENTIYF	TGTGCCAGCAGTGTTGCGCAGGGGGAAAACACCATATATTTT
-	-	TRBV4-3	TRBJ1-4	CASSQGPVLSSNEKLFF	TGCGCCAGCAGCCAAGGCCCCGTCCTATCCTCTAATGAAAAACTGTTTTTT
-	TRBD1	TRBV7-2	TRBJ1-2	CASSTRGRFGYTF	TGTGCCAGCAGCACCAGGGGGCGCTTCGGCTACACCTTC
-	TRBD2	TRBV4-1	TRBJ2-5	CASSQSPSGVGTQYF	TGCGCCAGCAGCCAATCGCCTAGCGGCGTAGGGACCCAGTACTTC
-	TRBD2	TRBV7-2	TRBJ2-1	CASSQWDYQNEQFF	TGTGCCAGCAGCCAGTGGGACTACCAAAATGAGCAGTTCTTC
-	-	TRBV28	TRBJ1-5	CASSPGGGRRDQPQHF	TGTGCCAGCAGCCCTGGGGGGGGGCGCAGGGATCAGCCCCAGCATTTT
-	-	TRBV7-9	TRBJ1-1	CASSSQSGLLNTEAFF	TGTGCCAGCAGCTCCCAATCGGGACTCTTGAACACTGAAGCTTTCTTT
-	-	TRBV30	TRBJ2-7	CAWRDTTRGVSYEQYF	TGTGCCTGGAGGGATACAACCAGGGGAGTGTCCTACGAGCAGTACTTC
-	TRBD1	TRBV28	TRBJ1-5	CASSSGGYQPQHF	TGTGCCAGCAGTTCAGGGGGGTATCAGCCCCAGCATTTT
once	TRBD1	TRBV19	TRBJ1-5	CASRPTGAGGQPQHF	TGTGCCAGCAGACCGACAGGGGCCGGGGGTCAGCCCCAGCATTTT
-	TRBD2	TRBV10-3	TRBJ2-7	CAISEGGGTPYEQYF	TGTGCCATCAGTGAGGGCGGGGGTACCCCCTACGAGCAGTACTTC